The clone carrying this T cell receptor beta chain was seen many times. Germline V CDR1 and CDR2: SGHRS, YFSETQ. This CDR3 region has 14 residues. Trimming left V 4 bases short and J 7 bases short, with 15 bases between. The data were taken from a study of low-dose radiotherapy and immunotherapy resistance in tumors. As for the study in general: Every two weeks patients got nivolumab 240 mg flat dose, plus ipilimumab 1 mg/kg every six weeks, intravenously. Every two weeks, the protocol called for intravenous cyclophosphamide at 200 mg/m2. It was given one day before each radiation and immunotherapy administration.

Priming of first-strand cDNA relied on TRAV- and TRBV-specific primers (covering alpha and beta chains). It was with a constant-region primer and a V-primer adapter that TCRs were amplified over roughly 19 PCR cycles. Following isolation, mRNA was amplified via in vitro transcription. TCRdb independently ran MiXCR on the reads; one entry per CDR3 protein. The sample holds tens of thousands of distinct CDR3 sequences; less than 25% are singletons and the top ten take 9.2%. Time point specified: after trial treatment. Treatment: LDRT plus nivolumab, ipilimumab, low-dose cyclophosphamide and aspirin (RACIN trial).

The gene calls are TRBV5-1 and TRBJ2-1, with D hard to call. This clonotype was sampled from a female donor with ovarian cancer. Source: PBMCs, taken after low-dose radiotherapy plus immunotherapy. CDR3 coding DNA: TGCGCCAGCAGCCCCCGGGTTACGAGAAATGAGCAGTTCTTC. Translating it yields CASSPRVTRNEQFF.